This T cell receptor (beta chain) was sequenced for a study of human thymus T cells. Study results and caveats: Within thymic and blood repertoires, V and J gene usage appeared to be biased.

Method: immunoSEQ multiplex PCR; TCRdb's copy keeps in-frame clones and lacks some. There are tens of thousands of clones in the sample; roughly 94% occur only once, and around 5.4% lies in the top ten. With regard to this clone: Antigen: not known.

The CDR3 covers 15 residues. V shed 3 bases, J shed 3 bases, and the junction held 3 bases outside the gene matches. Germline CDR1 and CDR2: SNHLY and FYNNEI. Genomic DNA was extracted from every available blood leukocyte. Sequenced material: blood. The V and J genes are TRBV2 and TRBJ2-1, with 9 nucleotides matching TRBD2. The source is a boy in the first two years of life with a congenital heart defect but otherwise immunologically healthy. The CDR3 DNA sequence: TGTGCCAGCAGTGAGCGGCGGGGGGGCTACAATGAGCAGTTCTTC. Residues: CASSERRGGYNEQFF. The variable domain in full, with the rest retrieved from reference TRBV2 and TRBJ2-1, is EPEVTQTPSHQVTQMGQEVILRCVPISNHLYFYWYRQILGQKVEFLVSFYNNEISEKSEIFDDQFSVERPDGSNFTLKIRSTKLEDSAMYFCASSERRGGYNEQFFGPGTRLTVL.